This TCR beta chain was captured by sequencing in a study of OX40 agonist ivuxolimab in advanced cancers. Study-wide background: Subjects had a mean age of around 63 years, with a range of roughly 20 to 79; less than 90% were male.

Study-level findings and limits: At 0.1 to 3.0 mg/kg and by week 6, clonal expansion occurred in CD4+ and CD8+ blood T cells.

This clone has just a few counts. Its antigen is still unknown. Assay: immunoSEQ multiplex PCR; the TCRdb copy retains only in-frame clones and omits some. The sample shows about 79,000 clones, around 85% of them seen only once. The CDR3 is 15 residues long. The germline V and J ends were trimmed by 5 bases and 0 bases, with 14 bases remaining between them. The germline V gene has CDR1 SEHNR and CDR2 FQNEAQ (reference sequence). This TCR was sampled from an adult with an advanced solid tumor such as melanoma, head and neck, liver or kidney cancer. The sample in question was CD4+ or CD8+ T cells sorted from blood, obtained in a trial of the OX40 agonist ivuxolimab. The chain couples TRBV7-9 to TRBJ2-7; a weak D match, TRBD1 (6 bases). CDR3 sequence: CASSPPGHSSYEQYF. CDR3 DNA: TGTGCCAGCAGCCCGCCGGGACACAGCTCCTACGAGCAGTACTTC.